The 10 T cell receptor beta chains listed next were all sequenced from one sample in a study of T cell responses to AZD1222 COVID-19 vaccine. Only in-frame clones appear in the TCRdb table, and some are missing; sequencing was by immunoSEQ multiplex PCR. The sample carries over 100,000 clones, 85% to 90% recorded once. The input for sequencing was peripheral blood, taken on day 0 of AZD1222 vaccination. All receptors derive from an adult in good health.

The chain employs TRBV7-9 and TRBJ1-2; 11 bases align to TRBD1. Unmatched junction bases numbered 3, after V lost 1 base and J lost 2 bases. The CDR3 covers 16 residues. Germline V CDR1 and CDR2: SEHNR, FQNEAQ (reference sequence). CDR3 coding DNA: TGTGCCAGCAGCTTAGACAGGGACAGGGGGAACTATGGCTACACCTTC. This codes for CASSLDRDRGNYGYTF.

This rearrangement joins TRBV7-2 to TRBJ1-6, with D unresolved. The germline V gene encodes CDR1 SGHTA and CDR2 FQGNSA. The ends were cut back, 1 base at V and 8 bases at J, with 18 bases in the middle. The CDR3 extends over 17 amino acids. In DNA form, the CDR3 reads TGTGCCAGCAGCTTAGTCGGGCAGTCTCGACCGGATTCACCCCTCCACTTT. Translation gives CASSLVGQSRPDSPLHF.

CDR3 sequence: CASSPITGPEKGYTF. The CDR3 DNA reads TGTGCCAGCTCACCAATCACAGGGCCCGAGAAGGGCTACACCTTC. J is TRBJ1-2 and V is TRBV18; D perhaps matches TRBD1 (6 bases). Germline V gene sequence: CDR1 KGHSH, CDR2 LQKENI. CDR3 length: 15 amino acids. Trimming removed 2 bases at V and 8 bases at J, with 18 bases between.

This chain links TRBV6-5 with TRBJ1-5; no reliable D call. In germline, CDR1 is MNHEY, CDR2 SVGAGI. V was trimmed by 6 bases and J by 0 bases, leaving 6 bases between them. The CDR3 length is 13 residues. The CDR3 loop is CASRDSSNQPQHF. CDR3 DNA sequence: TGTGCCAGCAGGGACTCTAGCAATCAGCCCCAGCATTTT.

A word on this clone: Sequence at one end of the junction differs from germline and may be a read error. J is TRBJ1-1 and V is TRBV2; no definite D call. The CDR3 length is 12 residues. Looked up from germline, CDR1 is SNHLY and CDR2 is FYNNEI. The CDR3 region has the DNA TGTGCCAGCAGGGAAGAGGACCCGAGAGCTTTCTTT. This translates into CASREEDPRAFF. Complete variable domain (other parts from reference TRBV2 and TRBJ1-1): EPEVTQTPSHQVTQMGQEVILRCVPISNHLYFYWYRQILGQKVEFLVSFYNNEISEKSEIFDDQFSVERPDGSNFTLKIRSTKLEDSAMYFCASREEDPRAFFGQGTRLTVV.

This chain links TRBV5-1 with TRBJ2-3; D not certain. V lost 5 bases, J lost 2 bases, and 12 bases lay in between. The length of the CDR3 is 14 residues. Germline V gene lookup returns CDR1 SGHRS and CDR2 YFSETQ. This CDR3 is CASRVLLDTDTQYF. CDR3 DNA sequence: TGCGCCAGCAGGGTCTTGCTGGACACAGATACGCAGTATTTT.

The V and J genes are TRBV7-9 and TRBJ2-7, with D unclear. CDR1 is SEHNR, CDR2 FQNEAQ, per germline (reference sequence). The CDR3 is 15 residues long. V lost 5 bases and J lost 2, with 16 bases in between. CDR3 loop: CASSPGYGRPYEQYF. The DNA of the CDR3 is TGTGCCAGCAGCCCCGGGTACGGCCGACCCTACGAGCAGTACTTC.

V and J are TRBV4-1 and TRBJ2-2; D remains unclear. There are 12 residues in the CDR3. The V gene's germline CDR1 is MGHRA and CDR2 YSYEKL. V lost 6 bases and J 3 bases, leaving 5 bases between the germline ends. The CDR3 here is CASRPYTGELFF. The CDR3, as DNA: TGCGCCAGCAGACCTTACACCGGGGAGCTGTTTTTT.

This clone appeared once. This chain uses TRBV29-1 with TRBJ2-1, with 7 bases lining up with TRBD2. The J segment lost 2 bases and the V segment lost 4 bases, leaving 5 bases of the junction unmatched. The CDR3 runs to 14 residues. Germline assignment: CDR1 SQVTM and CDR2 ANQGSEA. The CDR3 is CSVAASGAYNEQFF. CDR3 DNA sequence: TGCAGCGTTGCTGCTAGCGGAGCCTACAATGAGCAGTTCTTC.

This chain connects TRBV6-5 to TRBJ2-4, with D maybe TRBD2 (6 bases). The CDR3 consists of 15 residues. The V end was cut by 11 bases, the J end by 3 bases, with 20 bases between. Germline-derived CDR1 and CDR2 are MNHEY and SVGAGI. CDR3 sequence (DNA): TGTGCCGGACTATCTGGGGAAATAGGCAAAAACATTCAGTACTTC. Translated: CAGLSGEIGKNIQYF.